What follows are 8 T cell receptor beta chains derived from one specimen sequenced in a study of CD8 T cells in ankylosing spondylitis. TCRdb reanalysed the 5' RACE reads using MiXCR and keeps one entry per CDR3 protein. The table has roughly 190,000 distinct CDR3 sequences, roughly 13% seen once. Source material: blood, either unsorted or a sorted T cell fraction (not recorded which). These TCRs come from a male donor with ankylosing spondylitis or in good health (not recorded which).

This clonotype was recorded at least ten times. The chain uses TRBV2 and TRBJ2-7; D might be TRBD1 (6 bases). This CDR3 is 13 amino acids long. The ends were cut back, 9 bases at V and 1 base at J, with 13 bases in the middle. Germline CDR1 reads SNHLY; CDR2 reads FYNNEI. The CDR3 loop is CASRPTGSYEQYF. The CDR3 bases are TGTGCCAGTAGACCGACAGGATCCTACGAGCAGTACTTC.

The rearrangement joins TRBV7-9 to TRBJ1-5, with D unclear. V lost 5 bases, J lost 2 bases, and 4 bases lay in between. CDR1 is SEHNR and CDR2 is FQNEAQ in the germline V gene (reference sequence). The CDR3 consists of 12 residues. The CDR3 DNA sequence: TGTGCCAGCAGCGGCGGCAATCAGCCCCAGCATTTT. Encoded protein: CASSGGNQPQHF. Using reference TRBV7-9 and TRBJ1-5 for the parts outside the CDR3, the full variable domain is DTGVSQNPRHKITKRGQNVTFRCDPISEHNRLYWYRQTLGQGPEFLTYFQNEAQLEKSRLLSDRFSAERPKGSFSTLEIQRTEQGDSAMYLCASSGGNQPQHFGDGTRLSIL.

This chain uses TRBV5-1 with TRBJ1-1; no clear D gene. Per germline, CDR1 SGHRS and CDR2 YFSETQ. V was trimmed by 0 bases and J by 2 bases, leaving 8 bases between them. The CDR3 length is 14 residues. The DNA of the CDR3 is TGCGCCAGCAGCTTGGTGGCACACAACACTGAAGCTTTCTTT. It codes for CASSLVAHNTEAFF.

The chain has TRBV12-3 or TRBV12-4 and TRBJ1-4, with D tentatively TRBD1 (5 bases). The CDR3 is 14 residues long. V was clipped by 10 bases and J by 0 bases, with 12 bases between them. In DNA form, the CDR3 reads TGTGCCACCGGGGGGGTTGCAACTAATGAAAAACTGTTTTTT. It codes for CATGGVATNEKLFF.

The chain combines TRBV4-1 with TRBJ2-7; 7 bases align to TRBD2. Germline CDR1 MGHRA, CDR2 YSYEKL. V dropped 1 base and J dropped 6; count of bases not matched to a gene: 3. The CDR3 runs 13 residues. Written as DNA, the CDR3 is TGCGCCAGCAGCCAAGCCGGCGGGAGCGAGCAGTACTTC. This encodes CASSQAGGSEQYF.

This clonotype was observed a handful of times. V is TRBV20-1 and J is TRBJ1-6; no definite D call. The CDR3 is 13 amino acids. In germline, CDR1 is DFQATT, CDR2 SNEGSKA (reference sequence). V shed 4 bases and J shed 10 bases, with 14 bases lying between them. The CDR3 DNA is TGCAGTGCTATAGACGGATCGAAATCACCCCTCCACTTT. This gives the protein CSAIDGSKSPLHF.

A few counts support this clonotype. The rearrangement joins TRBV12-3 or TRBV12-4 to TRBJ2-1; 9 nucleotides match TRBD1. V trimming: 3 bases; J trimming: 2 bases; junction bases outside the gene matches: 5. CDR3 length equals 16 residues. CDR3: CASSFGTGNPYNEQFF. Here the CDR3 DNA reads TGTGCCAGCAGTTTCGGGACAGGGAATCCCTACAATGAGCAGTTCTTC.

This clonotype was picked up many times. This chain links TRBV5-1 with TRBJ2-5; TRBD1 matches at 8 bases. Germline CDR1 and CDR2: SGHRS and YFSETQ. The CDR3 runs to 15 residues. Losses at the gene ends were 3 bases for V and 4 bases for J; bases not matched to a gene: 8. The CDR3, as DNA: TGCGCCAGCAGCTCCGGGACAGGTGATATAGAGACCCAGTACTTC. This gives the protein CASSSGTGDIETQYF.